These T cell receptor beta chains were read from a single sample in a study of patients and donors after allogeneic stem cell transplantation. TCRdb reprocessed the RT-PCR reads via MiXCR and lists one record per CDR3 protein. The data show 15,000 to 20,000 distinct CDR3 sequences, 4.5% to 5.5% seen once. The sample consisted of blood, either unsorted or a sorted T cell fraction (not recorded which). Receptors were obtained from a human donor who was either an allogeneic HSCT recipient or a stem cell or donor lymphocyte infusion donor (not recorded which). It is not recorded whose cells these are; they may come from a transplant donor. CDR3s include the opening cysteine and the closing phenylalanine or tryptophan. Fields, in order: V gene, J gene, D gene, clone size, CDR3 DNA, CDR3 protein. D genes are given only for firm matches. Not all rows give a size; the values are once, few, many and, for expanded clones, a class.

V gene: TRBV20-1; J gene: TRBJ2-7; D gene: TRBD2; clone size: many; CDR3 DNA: TGCAGTGCTAGAGATGGGGGGCTAGCGGGAGATAGTTCCTACGAGCAGTACTTC; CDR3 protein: CSARDGGLAGDSSYEQYF
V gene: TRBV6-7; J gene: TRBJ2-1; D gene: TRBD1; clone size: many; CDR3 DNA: TGTGCCAGCAGTTCAACCCAACCCGGGACAGGGGGATATTCGCAGTTCTTC; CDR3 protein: CASSSTQPGTGGYSQFF
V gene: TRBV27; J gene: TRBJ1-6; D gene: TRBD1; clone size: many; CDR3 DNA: TGTGCCAGCAGTGGGAGACAGGGGCACTCACCCCTCCACTTT; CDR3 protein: CASSGRQGHSPLHF
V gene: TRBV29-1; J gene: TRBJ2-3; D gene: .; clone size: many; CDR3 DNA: TGCAGCGTTGATAGTCGGGAGTACACAGATACGCAGTATTTT; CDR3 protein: CSVDSREYTDTQYF
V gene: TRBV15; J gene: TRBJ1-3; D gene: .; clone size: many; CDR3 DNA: TGTGCCACCAGCAGAGCGGGGGCCAACTCTGGAAACACCATATATTTT; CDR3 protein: CATSRAGANSGNTIYF
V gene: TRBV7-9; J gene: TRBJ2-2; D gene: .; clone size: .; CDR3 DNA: TGTGCCAGCAGCTTAGCGGGGGGCACCGGGGAGCTGTTTTTT; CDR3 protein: CASSLAGGTGELFF
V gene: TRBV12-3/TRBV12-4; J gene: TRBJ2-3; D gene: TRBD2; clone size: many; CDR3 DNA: TGTGCCAGCAGCCCCCGGACTAGCGGGAGAGATACGCAGTATTTT; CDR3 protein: CASSPRTSGRDTQYF
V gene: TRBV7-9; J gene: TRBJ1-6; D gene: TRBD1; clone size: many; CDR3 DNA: TGTGCCAGCAGCTTAGGGACAGGAGGGTTCCCCCTCCACTTT; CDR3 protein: CASSLGTGGFPLHF
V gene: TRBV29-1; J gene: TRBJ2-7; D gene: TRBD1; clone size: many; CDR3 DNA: TGCAGCGTCGATGGACAGGGGACCTACGAGCAGTACTTC; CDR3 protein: CSVDGQGTYEQYF
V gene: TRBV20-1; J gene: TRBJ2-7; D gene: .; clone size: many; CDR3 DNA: TGCAGTGCTAGAGATGAGGTGATGAGCTCCTACGAGCAGTACTTC; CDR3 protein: CSARDEVMSSYEQYF
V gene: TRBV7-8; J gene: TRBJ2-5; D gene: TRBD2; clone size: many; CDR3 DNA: TGTGCCAGCAGCTTAGTATTTCCGAGCGGGGGGGACCAAGAGACCCAGTACTTC; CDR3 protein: CASSLVFPSGGDQETQYF
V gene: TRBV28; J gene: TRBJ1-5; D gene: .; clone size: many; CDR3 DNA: TGTGCCAGCAGTTCCGTCGATTACAATCAGCCCCAGCATTTT; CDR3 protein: CASSSVDYNQPQHF
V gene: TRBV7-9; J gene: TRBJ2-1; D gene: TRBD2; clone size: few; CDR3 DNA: TGTGCCAGCAGCTCACTCATGAGCGGGATAATGAATGAGCAGTTCTTC; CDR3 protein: CASSSLMSGIMNEQFF
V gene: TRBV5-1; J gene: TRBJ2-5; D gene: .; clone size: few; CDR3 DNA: TGCGCCAGCAGCTTCACCTCCGAGTCTTACCAAGAGACCCAGTACTTC; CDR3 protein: CASSFTSESYQETQYF
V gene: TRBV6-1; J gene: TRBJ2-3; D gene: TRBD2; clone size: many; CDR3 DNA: TGTGCCAGCAGTGGCATGGGGGGAGGGACAGATACGCAGTATTTT; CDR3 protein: CASSGMGGGTDTQYF
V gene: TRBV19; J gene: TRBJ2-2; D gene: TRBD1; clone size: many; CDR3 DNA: TGTGCCAGTAGTTCCGGGACAGGGGGCACCGGGGAGCTGTTTTTT; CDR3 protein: CASSSGTGGTGELFF
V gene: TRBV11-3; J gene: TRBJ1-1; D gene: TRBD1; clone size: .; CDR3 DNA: TGTGCCAGCAGCTTAGGGAGACAGGGGGCCGACACTGAAGCTTTCTTT; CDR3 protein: CASSLGRQGADTEAFF
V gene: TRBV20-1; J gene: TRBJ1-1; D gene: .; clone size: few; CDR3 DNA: TGCAGTGCTAGAGAGGTGGTGCCGAACACTGAAGCTTTCTTT; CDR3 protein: CSAREVVPNTEAFF
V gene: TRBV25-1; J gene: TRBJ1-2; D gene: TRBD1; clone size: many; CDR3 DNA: TGTGCCAGCAGTGATCCCCGGACAGGGGGCGTCTATGGCTACACCTTC; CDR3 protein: CASSDPRTGGVYGYTF
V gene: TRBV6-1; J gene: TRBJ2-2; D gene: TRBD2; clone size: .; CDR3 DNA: TGTGCCAGCAGCACGGGACTAGCGAGATGGGTCGGGGAGCTGTTTTTT; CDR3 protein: CASSTGLARWVGELFF
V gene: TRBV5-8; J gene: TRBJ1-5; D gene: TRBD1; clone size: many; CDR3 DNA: TGTGCCAGCAGCCCGGGACAGGGGGATCAGCCCCAGCATTTT; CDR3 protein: CASSPGQGDQPQHF
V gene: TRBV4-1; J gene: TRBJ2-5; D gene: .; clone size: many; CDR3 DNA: TGCGCCAGCAGCCAAGATTCGGTGTGGTCAGGGAGGGGGGAAGAGACCCAGTACTTC; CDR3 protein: CASSQDSVWSGRGEETQYF
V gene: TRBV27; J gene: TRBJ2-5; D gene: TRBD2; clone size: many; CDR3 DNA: TGTGCCAGCAGTTTATCGTGGCGGGGGGGGCAAGAGACCCAGTACTTC; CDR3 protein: CASSLSWRGGQETQYF